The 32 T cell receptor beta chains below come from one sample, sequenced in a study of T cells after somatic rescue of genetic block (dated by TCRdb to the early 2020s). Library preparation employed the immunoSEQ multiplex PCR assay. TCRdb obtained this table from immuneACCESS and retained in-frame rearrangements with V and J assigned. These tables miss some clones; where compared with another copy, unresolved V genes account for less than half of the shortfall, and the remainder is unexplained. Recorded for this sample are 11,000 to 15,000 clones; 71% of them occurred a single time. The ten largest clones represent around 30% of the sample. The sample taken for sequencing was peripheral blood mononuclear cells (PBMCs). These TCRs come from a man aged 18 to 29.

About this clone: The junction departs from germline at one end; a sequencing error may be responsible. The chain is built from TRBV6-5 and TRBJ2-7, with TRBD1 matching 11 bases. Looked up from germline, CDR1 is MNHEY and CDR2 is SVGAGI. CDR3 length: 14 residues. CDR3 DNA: TGTGCCATCAGTTCCTCGGGACAGGGGGACGAGCAGTACTTC. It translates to CAISSSGQGDEQYF.

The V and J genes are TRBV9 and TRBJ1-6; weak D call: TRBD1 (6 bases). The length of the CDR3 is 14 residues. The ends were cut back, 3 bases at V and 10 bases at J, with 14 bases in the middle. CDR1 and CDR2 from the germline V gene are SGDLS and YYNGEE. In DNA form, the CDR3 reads TGTGCCAGCAGCGGATTGGGGGCTGGGTCACCCCTCCACTTT. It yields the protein CASSGLGAGSPLHF.

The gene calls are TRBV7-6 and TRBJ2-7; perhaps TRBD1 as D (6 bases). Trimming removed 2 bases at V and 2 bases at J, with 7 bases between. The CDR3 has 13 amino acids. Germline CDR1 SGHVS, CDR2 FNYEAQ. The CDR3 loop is CASSLTGTYEQYF. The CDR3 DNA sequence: TGTGCCAGCAGCTTAACAGGGACCTACGAGCAGTACTTC.

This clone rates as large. As DNA, the CDR3 is TGCGCCAGCAGCTTCAGGGACGATGGAAACACCATATATTTT. Protein product: CASSFRDDGNTIYF. The chain joins TRBV5-1 to TRBJ1-3; D may be TRBD1 (5 bases). CDR3 size: 14 residues. The V gene lost 2 bases and the J gene lost 3 bases, with 9 bases spanning the gap. Germline V gene data show CDR1 as SGHRS and CDR2 as YFSETQ.

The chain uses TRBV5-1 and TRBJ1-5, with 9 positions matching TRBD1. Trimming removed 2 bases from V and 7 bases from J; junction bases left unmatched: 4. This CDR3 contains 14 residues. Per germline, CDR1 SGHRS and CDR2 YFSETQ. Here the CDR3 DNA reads TGCGCCAGCAGCTTTGCACAGGGGGCACAGCCCCAGCATTTT. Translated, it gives CASSFAQGAQPQHF.

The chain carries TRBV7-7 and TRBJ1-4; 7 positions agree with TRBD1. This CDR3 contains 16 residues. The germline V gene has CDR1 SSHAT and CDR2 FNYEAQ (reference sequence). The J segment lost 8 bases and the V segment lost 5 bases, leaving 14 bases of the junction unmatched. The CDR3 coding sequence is TGTGCCAGCAGCCCCGTCCGACAGGGAAGGGGGGAAAAACTGTTTTTT. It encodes CASSPVRQGRGEKLFF.

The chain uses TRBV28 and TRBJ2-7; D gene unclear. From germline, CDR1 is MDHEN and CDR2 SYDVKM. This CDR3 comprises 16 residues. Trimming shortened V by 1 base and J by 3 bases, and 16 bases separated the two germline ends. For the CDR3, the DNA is TGTGCCAGCAGTTTATACGGCCGCTATGGAATCTACGAGCAGTACTTC. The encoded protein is CASSLYGRYGIYEQYF.

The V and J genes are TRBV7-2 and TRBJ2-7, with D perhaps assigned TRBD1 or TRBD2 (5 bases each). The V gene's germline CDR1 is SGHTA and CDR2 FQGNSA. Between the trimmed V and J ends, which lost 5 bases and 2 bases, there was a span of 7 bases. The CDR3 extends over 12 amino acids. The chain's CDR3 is CASSPGPYEQYF. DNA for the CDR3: TGTGCCAGCAGCCCGGGACCCTACGAGCAGTACTTC.

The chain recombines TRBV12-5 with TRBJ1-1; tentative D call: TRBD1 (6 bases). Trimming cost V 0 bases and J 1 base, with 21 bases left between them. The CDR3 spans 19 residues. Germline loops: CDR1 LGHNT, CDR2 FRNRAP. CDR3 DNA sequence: TGTGCTAGTGGTTTGGTCAGAGATCCTCGAGGACAGCCGAACACTGAAGCTTTCTTT. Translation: CASGLVRDPRGQPNTEAFF.

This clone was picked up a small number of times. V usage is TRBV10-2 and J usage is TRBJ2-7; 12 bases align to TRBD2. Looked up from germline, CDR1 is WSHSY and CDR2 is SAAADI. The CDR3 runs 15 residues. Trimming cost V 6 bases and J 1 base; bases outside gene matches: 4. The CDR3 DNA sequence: TGCGCCAGCAGATCAACTAGCGGGAGGTCCTACGAGCAGTACTTC. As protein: CASRSTSGRSYEQYF.

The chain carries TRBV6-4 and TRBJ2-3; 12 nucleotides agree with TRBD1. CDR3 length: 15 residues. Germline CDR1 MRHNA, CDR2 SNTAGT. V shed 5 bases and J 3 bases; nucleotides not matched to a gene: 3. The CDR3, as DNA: TGTGCCAGCAGTTTGGGACAGGGGGCGACAGATACGCAGTATTTT. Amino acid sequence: CASSLGQGATDTQYF.

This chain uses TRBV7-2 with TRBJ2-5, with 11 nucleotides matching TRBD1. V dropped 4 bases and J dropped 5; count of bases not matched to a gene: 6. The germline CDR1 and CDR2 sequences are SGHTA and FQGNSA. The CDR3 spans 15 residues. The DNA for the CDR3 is TGTGCCAGCAGCTCGCGGACAGGGGGCGCGGAGACCCAGTACTTC. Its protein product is CASSSRTGGAETQYF.

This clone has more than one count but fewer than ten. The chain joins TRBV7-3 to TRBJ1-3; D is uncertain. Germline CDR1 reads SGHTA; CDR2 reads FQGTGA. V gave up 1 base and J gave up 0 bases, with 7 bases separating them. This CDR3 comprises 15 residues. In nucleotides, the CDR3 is TGTGCCAGCAGCTTAAGGAACCTCTCTGGAAACACCATATATTTT. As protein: CASSLRNLSGNTIYF.

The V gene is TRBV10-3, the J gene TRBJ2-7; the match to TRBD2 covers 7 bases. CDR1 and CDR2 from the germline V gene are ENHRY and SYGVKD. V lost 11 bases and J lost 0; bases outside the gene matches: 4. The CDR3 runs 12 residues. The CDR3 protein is CASRGSSYEQYF. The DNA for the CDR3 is TGTGCCTCCCGCGGGAGCTCCTACGAGCAGTACTTC.

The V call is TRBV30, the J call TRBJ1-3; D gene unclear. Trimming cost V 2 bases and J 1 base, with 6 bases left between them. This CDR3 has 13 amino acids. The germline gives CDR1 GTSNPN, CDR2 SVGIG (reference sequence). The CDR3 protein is CAWSRQSGNTIYF. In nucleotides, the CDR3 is TGTGCCTGGAGTCGGCAATCTGGAAACACCATATATTTT.

In nucleotides, the CDR3 is TGTGCCAGCAGTCTCAGGGGAAACTATGGCTACACCTTC. Translation: CASSLRGNYGYTF. This chain joins TRBV27 and TRBJ1-2, with a weak D call TRBD1 (6 bases). Trimming shortened V by 5 bases and J by 2 bases, and 9 bases separated the two germline ends. Germline V CDR1 and CDR2: MNHEY, SMNVEV (reference sequence). The CDR3 is 13 residues long.

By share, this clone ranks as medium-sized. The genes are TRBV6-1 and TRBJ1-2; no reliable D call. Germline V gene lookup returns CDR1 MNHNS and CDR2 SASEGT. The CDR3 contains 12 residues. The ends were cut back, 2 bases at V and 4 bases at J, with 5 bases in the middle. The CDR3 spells CASSEMGYGYTF. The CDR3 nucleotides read TGTGCCAGCAGTGAAATGGGCTATGGCTACACCTTC.

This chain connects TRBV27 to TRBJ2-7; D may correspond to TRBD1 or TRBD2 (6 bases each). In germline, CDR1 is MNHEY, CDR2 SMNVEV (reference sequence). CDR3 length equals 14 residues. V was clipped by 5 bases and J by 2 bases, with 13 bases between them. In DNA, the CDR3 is TGTGCCAGCAGTCTTTTAGGGGGGCCCTACGAGCAGTACTTC. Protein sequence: CASSLLGGPYEQYF.

CDR3 residues: CASSDSWPYEQYF. CDR3 DNA sequence: TGTGCCAGCTCAGATAGTTGGCCCTACGAGCAGTACTTC. The chain uses TRBV18 and TRBJ2-7, with D unclear. This CDR3 comprises 13 residues. Trimming pared 5 bases from V and 2 bases from J, leaving 10 bases between. Germline V gives CDR1 KGHSH, CDR2 LQKENI.

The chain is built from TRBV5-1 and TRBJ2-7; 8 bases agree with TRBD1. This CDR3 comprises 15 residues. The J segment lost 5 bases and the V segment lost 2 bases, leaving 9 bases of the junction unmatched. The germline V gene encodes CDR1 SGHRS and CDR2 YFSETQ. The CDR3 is CASSFARTGFNEQYF. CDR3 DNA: TGCGCCAGCAGCTTTGCTCGGACAGGGTTTAACGAGCAGTACTTC.

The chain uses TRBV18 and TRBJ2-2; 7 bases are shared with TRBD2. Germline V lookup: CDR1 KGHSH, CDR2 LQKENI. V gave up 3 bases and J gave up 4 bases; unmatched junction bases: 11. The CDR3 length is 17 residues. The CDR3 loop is CASSPIPLATSTGELFF. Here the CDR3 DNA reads TGTGCCAGCTCACCGATTCCACTAGCGACGTCCACCGGGGAGCTGTTTTTT.

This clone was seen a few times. CDR3 residues: CASSLFGTSGNTIYF. Here the CDR3 DNA reads TGTGCCAGCAGCTTGTTTGGAACCTCTGGAAACACCATATATTTT. The chain has TRBV5-4 and TRBJ1-3; D not resolved. This CDR3 comprises 15 residues. V dropped 1 base and J dropped 0 bases, with 8 bases sitting between them. Germline values: CDR1 SGHNT, CDR2 YYREEE (reference sequence).

The chain's CDR3 is CASSFRGGGEKLFF. The DNA of the CDR3 is TGTGCCAGCAGTTTCCGAGGGGGCGGTGAAAAACTGTTTTTT. The V gene is TRBV28, the J gene TRBJ1-4, with 7 bases fitting TRBD1. There are 14 residues in the CDR3. The J segment lost 7 bases and the V segment lost 3 bases, leaving 5 bases of the junction unmatched. CDR1 and CDR2 from the germline V gene are MDHEN and SYDVKM. The variable domain in full, completed from reference TRBV28 and TRBJ1-4, reads DVKVTQSSRYLVKRTGEKVFLECVQDMDHENMFWYRQDPGLGLRLIYFSYDVKMKEKGDIPEGYSVSREKKERFSLILESASTNQTSMYLCASSFRGGGEKLFFGSGTQLSVL.

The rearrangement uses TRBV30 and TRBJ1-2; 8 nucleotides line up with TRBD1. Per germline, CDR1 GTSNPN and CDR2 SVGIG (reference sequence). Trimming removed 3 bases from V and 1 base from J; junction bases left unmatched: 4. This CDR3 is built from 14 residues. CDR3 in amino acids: CAWRGQGGNYGYTF. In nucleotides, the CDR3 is TGTGCCTGGAGAGGACAGGGAGGTAACTATGGCTACACCTTC.

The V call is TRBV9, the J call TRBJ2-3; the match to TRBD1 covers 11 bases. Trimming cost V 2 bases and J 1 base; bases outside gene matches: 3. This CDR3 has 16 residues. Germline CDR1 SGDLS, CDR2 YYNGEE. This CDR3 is CASSVGQGEGTDTQYF. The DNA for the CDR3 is TGTGCCAGCAGCGTGGGACAGGGGGAAGGCACAGATACGCAGTATTTT.

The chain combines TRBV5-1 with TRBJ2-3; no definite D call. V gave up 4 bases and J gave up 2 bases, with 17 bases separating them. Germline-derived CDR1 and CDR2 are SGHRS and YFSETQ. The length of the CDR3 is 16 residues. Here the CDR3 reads CASSIYYSLSTDTQYF. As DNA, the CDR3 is TGCGCCAGCAGCATCTATTACAGTTTGTCCACAGATACGCAGTATTTT. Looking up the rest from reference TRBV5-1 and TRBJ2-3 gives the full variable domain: KAGVTQTPRYLIKTRGQQVTLSCSPISGHRSVSWYQQTPGQGLQFLFEYFSETQRNKGNFPGRFSGRQFSNSRSEMNVSTLELGDSALYLCASSIYYSLSTDTQYFGPGTRLTVL.

The CDR3 DNA sequence: TGTGCCAGCAGCGTAGGCCTAGCGGGGGCCTATACGCAGTATTTT. Its translation is CASSVGLAGAYTQYF. The chain has TRBV9 and TRBJ2-3; TRBD2 aligns across 10 bases. Trimming at V came to 0 bases and at J to 7 bases, leaving 5 bases not matched to a gene. The CDR3 has 15 amino acids. Looked up from germline, CDR1 is SGDLS and CDR2 is YYNGEE.

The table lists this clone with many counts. CDR3: CASSLGQGAVGELFF. The CDR3 DNA reads TGTGCCAGCAGTCTGGGACAGGGGGCGGTCGGGGAGCTGTTTTTT. The chain has TRBV6-5 and TRBJ2-2, with TRBD1 identical over 12 bases. Unmatched junction bases numbered 5, after V lost 5 bases and J lost 7 bases. The V gene's germline CDR1 is MNHEY and CDR2 SVGAGI. The CDR3 is 15 residues long.

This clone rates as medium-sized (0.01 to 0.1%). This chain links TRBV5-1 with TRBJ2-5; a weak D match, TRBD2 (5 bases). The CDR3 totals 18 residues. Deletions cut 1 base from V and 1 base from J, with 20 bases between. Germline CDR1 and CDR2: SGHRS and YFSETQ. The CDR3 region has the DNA TGCGCCAGCAGCTTGACCCCGGATATGTCAGGACTCCAAGAGACCCAGTACTTC. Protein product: CASSLTPDMSGLQETQYF.

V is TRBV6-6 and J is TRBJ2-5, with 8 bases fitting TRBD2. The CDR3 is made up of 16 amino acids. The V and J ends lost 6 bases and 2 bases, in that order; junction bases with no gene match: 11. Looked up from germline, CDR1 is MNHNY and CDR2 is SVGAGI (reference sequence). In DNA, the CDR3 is TGTGCCAGCAGCCCGGGTGCGGGGGGCCATCAAGAGACCCAGTACTTC. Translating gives CASSPGAGGHQETQYF.

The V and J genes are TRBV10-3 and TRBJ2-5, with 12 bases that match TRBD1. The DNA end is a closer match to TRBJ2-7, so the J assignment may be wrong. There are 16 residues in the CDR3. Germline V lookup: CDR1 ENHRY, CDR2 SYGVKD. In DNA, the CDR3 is TGTGCCATCAGTGAACCGGGACAGGGGGCTTCGTACGAGCAGTACTTC. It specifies CAISEPGQGASYEQYF.

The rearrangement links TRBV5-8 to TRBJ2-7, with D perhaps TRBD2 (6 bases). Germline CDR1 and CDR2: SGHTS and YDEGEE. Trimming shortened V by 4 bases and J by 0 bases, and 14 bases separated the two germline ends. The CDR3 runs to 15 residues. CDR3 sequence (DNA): TGTGCCAGCAGCCCGGCGAGGGGACTCTCCTACGAGCAGTACTTC. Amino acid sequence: CASSPARGLSYEQYF. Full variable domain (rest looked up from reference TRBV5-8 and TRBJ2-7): EAGVTQSPTHLIKTRGQQATLRCSPISGHTSVYWYQQALGLGLQFLLWYDEGEERNRGNFPPRFSGRQFPNYSSELNVNALELEDSALYLCASSPARGLSYEQYFGPGTRLTVT.